This TCR beta chain was found in a study of tumor-infiltrating lymphocytes in primary liver carcinoma. Study-level background: The study reported T1-T3 N0M0 tumors spanning 4.2 to 10 cm. Roughly 3.5 to 8 million productive TCRbeta reads came from each sample, comparable across tissue types.

It was from around 18-30 mg of unsorted bulk tissue that RNA and DNA were co-extracted. Surgeons resected the patients' primary liver carcinomas. Germline CDR1 reads SGHVS; CDR2 reads FNYEAQ. This CDR3 is built from 14 residues. V lost 5 bases to trimming and J lost 3 bases, with 11 bases between them. The researchers produced TCR beta cDNA from 450 to 600 ng total RNA with a constant-region primer. Investigators got TCR beta libraries out of three nested multiplex PCR rounds, done with slightly modified ARM-PCR. A C-beta reverse primer was combined with TRBV1-TRBV30 forward primers in the first two PCR rounds, and each round had approximately 10 cycles. TCRdb re-called the multiplex PCR reads through MiXCR, storing one row per CDR3 protein. The sample has roughly 100,000 distinct CDR3 sequences; roughly 85% are singletons.

This chain connects TRBV7-6 to TRBJ1-5; D perhaps matches TRBD1 (5 bases). The receptor comes from a man aged 40-50 years with primary liver carcinoma and hepatitis B virus infection. Sequenced: liver tumor tissue from sampling region 3. As to subset: tumor region T3, left-lateral pole. DNA of the CDR3: TGTGCCAGCAGCCCCGGGACTCTCAATCAGCCCCAGCATTTT. It specifies CASSPGTLNQPQHF.